This TCR beta chain was profiled in a study of T cells in localized non-small cell lung cancer. CDR3 length equals 13 residues. The V gene lost 3 bases and the J gene lost 6 bases, with 12 bases spanning the gap. Germline assignment: CDR1 SGHTA and CDR2 FQGNSA. Study-wide points: There was an association of higher blood T cell density with longer overall survival. Appearing in adjacent lung were a median approximately 60 of the top 100 tumor clones.

As concerns this clone: Its antigen is unknown.

Some clones are missing from TCRdb's copy, which holds only in-frame ones; the method was immunoSEQ multiplex PCR. Of fewer than 45,000 clones in the sample, approximately 83% are singletons; the top ten hold around 6.4%. The rearrangement uses TRBV7-2 and TRBJ2-7; D not resolved. The sample consisted of peripheral blood, taken before any cancer treatment. The receptor was derived from a man aged 35 to 69 with stage I lung adenocarcinoma. The CDR3 loop is CASSFPGHTEQYF. CDR3 nucleotide sequence: TGTGCCAGCAGCTTCCCGGGCCACACCGAGCAGTACTTC.